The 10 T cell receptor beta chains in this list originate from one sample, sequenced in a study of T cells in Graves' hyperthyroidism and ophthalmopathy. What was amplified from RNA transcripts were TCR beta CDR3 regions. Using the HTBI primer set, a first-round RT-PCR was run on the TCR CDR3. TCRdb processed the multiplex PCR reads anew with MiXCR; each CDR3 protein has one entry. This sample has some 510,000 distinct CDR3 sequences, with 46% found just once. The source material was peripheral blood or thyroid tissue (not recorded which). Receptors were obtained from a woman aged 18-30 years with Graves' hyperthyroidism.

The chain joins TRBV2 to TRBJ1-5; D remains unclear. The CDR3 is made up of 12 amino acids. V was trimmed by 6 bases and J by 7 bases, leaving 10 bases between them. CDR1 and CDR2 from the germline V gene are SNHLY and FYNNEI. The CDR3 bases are TGTGCCAGCAGGGGCGAGGGCCAGCCCCAGCATTTT. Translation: CASRGEGQPQHF.

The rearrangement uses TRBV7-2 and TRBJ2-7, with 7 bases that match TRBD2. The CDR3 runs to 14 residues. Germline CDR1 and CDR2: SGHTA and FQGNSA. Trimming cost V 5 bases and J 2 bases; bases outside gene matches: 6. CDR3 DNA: TGTGCCAGCAGCCAGGTAGGGACTACCTACGAGCAGTACTTC. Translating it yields CASSQVGTTYEQYF.

CDR3 coding DNA: TGCAGTGCTAGAGTTGGGGATGAGCAGTACTTC. Its protein is CSARVGDEQYF. The chain recombines TRBV20-1 with TRBJ2-7; D call uncertain. V was cut by 1 base and J by 7 bases, with 8 bases left in between. The germline gives CDR1 DFQATT, CDR2 SNEGSKA (reference sequence). This CDR3 is built from 11 residues.

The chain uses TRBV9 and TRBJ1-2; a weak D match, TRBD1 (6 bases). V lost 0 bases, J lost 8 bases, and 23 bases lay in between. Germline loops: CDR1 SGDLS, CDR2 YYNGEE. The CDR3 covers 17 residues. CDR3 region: CASSVATGQPARRGYTF. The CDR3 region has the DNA TGTGCCAGCAGCGTAGCTACAGGGCAGCCTGCTCGACGAGGCTACACCTTC.

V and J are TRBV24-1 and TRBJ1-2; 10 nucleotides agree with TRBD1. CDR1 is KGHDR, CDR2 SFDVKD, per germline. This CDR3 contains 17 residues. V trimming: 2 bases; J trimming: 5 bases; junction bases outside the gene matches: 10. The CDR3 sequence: CATSDSGTGVFGYGYTF. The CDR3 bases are TGTGCCACCAGTGATTCCGGGACAGGGGTCTTCGGTTATGGCTACACCTTC.

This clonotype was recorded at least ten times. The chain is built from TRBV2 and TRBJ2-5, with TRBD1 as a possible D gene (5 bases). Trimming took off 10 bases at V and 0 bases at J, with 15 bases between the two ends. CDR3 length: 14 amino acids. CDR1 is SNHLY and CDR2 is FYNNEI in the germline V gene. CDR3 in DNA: TGTGCCATGCACAGGAGATGGGACCAAGAGACCCAGTACTTC. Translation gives CAMHRRWDQETQYF.

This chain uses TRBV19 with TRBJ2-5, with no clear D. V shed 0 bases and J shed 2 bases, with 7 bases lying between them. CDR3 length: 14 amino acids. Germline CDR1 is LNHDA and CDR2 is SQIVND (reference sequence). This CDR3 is CASSIEETQETQYF. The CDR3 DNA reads TGTGCCAGTAGTATAGAAGAGACTCAAGAGACCCAGTACTTC. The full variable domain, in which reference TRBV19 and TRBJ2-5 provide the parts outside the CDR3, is DGGITQSPKYLFRKEGQNVTLSCEQNLNHDAMYWYRQDPGQGLRLIYYSQIVNDFQKGDIAEGYSVSREKKESFPLTVTSAQKNPTAFYLCASSIEETQETQYFGPGTRLLVL.

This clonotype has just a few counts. In nucleotides, the CDR3 is TGTGCCAGCAGCTCGAGACCCGGGAGGTATGGCTACACCTTC. Amino acid sequence: CASSSRPGRYGYTF. The chain links TRBV7-8 to TRBJ1-2; D not certain. The CDR3 spans 14 residues. Germline CDR1 is SGHVS and CDR2 is FQNEAQ. The V gene lost 4 bases and the J gene lost 5 bases, with 14 bases spanning the gap.

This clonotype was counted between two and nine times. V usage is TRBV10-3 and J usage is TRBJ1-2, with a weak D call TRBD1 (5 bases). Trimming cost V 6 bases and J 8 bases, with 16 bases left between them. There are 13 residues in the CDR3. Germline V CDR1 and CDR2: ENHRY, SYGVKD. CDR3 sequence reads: CAISGGTFGGYTF. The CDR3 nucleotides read TGTGCCATCAGCGGGGGGACTTTCGGGGGCTACACCTTC.

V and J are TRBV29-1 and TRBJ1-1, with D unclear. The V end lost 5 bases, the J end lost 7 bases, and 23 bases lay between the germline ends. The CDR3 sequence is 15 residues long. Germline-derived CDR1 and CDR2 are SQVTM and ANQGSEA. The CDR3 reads CSVSPLGPEYGEAFF. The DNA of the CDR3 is TGCAGCGTTAGCCCCCTGGGCCCAGAATACGGTGAAGCTTTCTTT.